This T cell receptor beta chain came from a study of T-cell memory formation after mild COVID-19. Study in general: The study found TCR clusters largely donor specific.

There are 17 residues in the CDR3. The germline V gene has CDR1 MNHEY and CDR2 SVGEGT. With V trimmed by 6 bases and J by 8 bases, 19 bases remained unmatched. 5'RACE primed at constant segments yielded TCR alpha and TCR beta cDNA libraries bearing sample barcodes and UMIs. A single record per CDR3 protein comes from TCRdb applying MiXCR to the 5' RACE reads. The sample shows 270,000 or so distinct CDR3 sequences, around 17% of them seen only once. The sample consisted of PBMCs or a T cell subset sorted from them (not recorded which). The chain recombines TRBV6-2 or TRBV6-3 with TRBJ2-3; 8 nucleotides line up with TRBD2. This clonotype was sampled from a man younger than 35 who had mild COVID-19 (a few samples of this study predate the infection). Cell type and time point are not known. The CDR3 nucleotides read TGTGCCAGCAGCCGGAGGAGGAGCGGGGGCCTATCGGGTACGCAGTATTTT. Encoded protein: CASSRRRSGGLSGTQYF.